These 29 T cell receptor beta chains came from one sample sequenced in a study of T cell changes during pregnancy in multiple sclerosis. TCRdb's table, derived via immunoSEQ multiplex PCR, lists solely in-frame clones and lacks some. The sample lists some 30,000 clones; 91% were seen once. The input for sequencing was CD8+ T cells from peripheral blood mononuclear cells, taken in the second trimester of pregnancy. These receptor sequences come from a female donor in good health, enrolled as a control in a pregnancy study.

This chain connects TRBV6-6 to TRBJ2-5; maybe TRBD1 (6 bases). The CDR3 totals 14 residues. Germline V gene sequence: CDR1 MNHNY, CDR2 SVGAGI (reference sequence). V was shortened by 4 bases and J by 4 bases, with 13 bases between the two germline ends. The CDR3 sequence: CASSFLGAGETQYF. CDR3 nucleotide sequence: TGTGCCAGCAGTTTTTTGGGGGCGGGAGAGACCCAGTACTTC.

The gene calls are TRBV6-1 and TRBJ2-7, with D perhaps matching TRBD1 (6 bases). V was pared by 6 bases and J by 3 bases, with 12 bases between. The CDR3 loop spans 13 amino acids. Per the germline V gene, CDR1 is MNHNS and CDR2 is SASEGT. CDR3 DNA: TGTGCCAGCAGCCGGACAGAAAGCTACGAGCAGTACTTC. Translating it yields CASSRTESYEQYF.

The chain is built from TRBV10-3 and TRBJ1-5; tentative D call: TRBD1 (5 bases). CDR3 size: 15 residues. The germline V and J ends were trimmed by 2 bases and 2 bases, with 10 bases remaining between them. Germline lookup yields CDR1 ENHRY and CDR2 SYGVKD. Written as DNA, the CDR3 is TGTGCCATCAGTGAGACGGGGGGAGGCAATCAGCCCCAGCATTTT. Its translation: CAISETGGGNQPQHF.

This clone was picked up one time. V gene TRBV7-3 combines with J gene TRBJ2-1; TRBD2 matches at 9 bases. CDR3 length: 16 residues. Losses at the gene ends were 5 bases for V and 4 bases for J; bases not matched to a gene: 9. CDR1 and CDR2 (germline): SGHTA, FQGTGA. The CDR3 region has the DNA TGTGCCAGCAGCCTCAGGCTAGCGGGGTTATACAATGAGCAGTTCTTC. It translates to CASSLRLAGLYNEQFF.

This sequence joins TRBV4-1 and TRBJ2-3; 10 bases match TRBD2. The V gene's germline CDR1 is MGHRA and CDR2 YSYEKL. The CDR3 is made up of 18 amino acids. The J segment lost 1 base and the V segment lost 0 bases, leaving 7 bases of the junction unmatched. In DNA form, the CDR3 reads TGCGCCAGCAGCCAAGAACCCTTAGCGGGGGGAGGCACAGATACGCAGTATTTT. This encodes CASSQEPLAGGGTDTQYF.

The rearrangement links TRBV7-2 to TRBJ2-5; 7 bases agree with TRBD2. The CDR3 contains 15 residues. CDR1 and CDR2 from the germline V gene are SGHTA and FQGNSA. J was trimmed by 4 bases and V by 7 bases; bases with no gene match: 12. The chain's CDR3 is CASIPPGGLRETQYF. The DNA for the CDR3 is TGTGCCAGCATTCCGCCGGGGGGTTTGCGAGAGACCCAGTACTTC.

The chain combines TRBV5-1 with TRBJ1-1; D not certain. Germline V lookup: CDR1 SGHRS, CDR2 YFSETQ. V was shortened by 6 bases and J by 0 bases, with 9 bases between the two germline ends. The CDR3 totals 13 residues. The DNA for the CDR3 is TGCGCCAGCAATGGGCCAATGAACACTGAAGCTTTCTTT. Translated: CASNGPMNTEAFF.

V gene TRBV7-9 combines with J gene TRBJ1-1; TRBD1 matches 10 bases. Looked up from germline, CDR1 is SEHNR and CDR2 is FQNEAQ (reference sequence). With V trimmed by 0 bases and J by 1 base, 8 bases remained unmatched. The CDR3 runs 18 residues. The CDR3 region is CASSLARTGGIGNTEAFF. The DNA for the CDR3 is TGTGCCAGCAGCTTAGCGCGGACAGGGGGGATCGGGAACACTGAAGCTTTCTTT.

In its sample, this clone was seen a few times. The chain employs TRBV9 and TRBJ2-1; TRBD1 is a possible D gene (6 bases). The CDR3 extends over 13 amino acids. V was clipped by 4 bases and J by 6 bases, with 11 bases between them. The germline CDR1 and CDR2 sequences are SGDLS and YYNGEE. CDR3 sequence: CASSPGTFNEQFF. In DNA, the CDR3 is TGTGCCAGCAGCCCTGGGACATTCAATGAGCAGTTCTTC. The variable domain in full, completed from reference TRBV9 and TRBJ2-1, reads DSGVTQTPKHLITATGQRVTLRCSPRSGDLSVYWYQQSLDQGLQFLIQYYNGEERAKGNILERFSAQQFPDLHSELNLSSLELGDSALYFCASSPGTFNEQFFGPGTRLTVL.

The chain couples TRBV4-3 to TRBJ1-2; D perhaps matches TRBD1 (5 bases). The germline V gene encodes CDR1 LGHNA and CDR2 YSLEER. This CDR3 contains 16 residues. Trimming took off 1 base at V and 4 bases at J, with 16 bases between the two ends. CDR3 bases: TGCGCCAGCAGCCAAGTATGGCAGGGTGAGGCCTATGGCTACACCTTC. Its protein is CASSQVWQGEAYGYTF.

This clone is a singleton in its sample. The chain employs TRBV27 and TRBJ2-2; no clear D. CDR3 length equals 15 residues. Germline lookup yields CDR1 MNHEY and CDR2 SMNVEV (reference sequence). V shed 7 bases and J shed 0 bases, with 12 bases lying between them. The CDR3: CASKLTPPNTGELFF. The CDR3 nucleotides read TGTGCCAGCAAACTGACTCCACCGAACACCGGGGAGCTGTTTTTT.

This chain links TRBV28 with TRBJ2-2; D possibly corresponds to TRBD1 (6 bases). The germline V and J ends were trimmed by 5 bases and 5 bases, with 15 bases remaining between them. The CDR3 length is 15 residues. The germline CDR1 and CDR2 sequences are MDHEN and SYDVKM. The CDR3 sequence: CASSLGTTQTGELFF. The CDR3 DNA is TGTGCCAGCAGTCTAGGGACAACCCAAACCGGGGAGCTGTTTTTT.

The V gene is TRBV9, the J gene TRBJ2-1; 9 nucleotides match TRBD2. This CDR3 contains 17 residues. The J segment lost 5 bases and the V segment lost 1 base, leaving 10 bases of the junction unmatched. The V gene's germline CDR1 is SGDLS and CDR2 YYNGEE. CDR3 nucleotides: TGTGCCAGCAGCGTATTTGAAGCGGGGGGACGGCACAATGAGCAGTTCTTC. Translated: CASSVFEAGGRHNEQFF.

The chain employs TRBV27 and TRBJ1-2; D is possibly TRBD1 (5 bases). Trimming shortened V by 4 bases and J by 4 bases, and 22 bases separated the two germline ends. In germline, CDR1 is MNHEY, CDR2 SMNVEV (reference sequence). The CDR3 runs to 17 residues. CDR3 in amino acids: CASSSHQSRKQGYGYTF. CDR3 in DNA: TGTGCCAGCAGTTCCCATCAATCCAGGAAGCAGGGCTATGGCTACACCTTC.

The chain's CDR3 is CASSEADMNTEAFF. Written as DNA, the CDR3 is TGTGCCAGCAGTGAGGCAGACATGAACACTGAAGCTTTCTTT. This chain connects TRBV25-1 to TRBJ1-1; D is ambiguous. The CDR3 runs to 14 residues. CDR1 and CDR2 from the germline V gene are MGHDK and SYGVNS. The V end lost 3 bases, the J end lost 0 bases, and 8 bases lay between the germline ends.

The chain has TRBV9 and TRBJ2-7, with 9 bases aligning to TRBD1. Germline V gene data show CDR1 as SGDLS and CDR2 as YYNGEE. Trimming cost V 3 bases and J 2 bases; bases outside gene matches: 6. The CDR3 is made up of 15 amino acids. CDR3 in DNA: TGTGCCAGCAGCGAGGGGACAGGGCAGACCTACGAGCAGTACTTC. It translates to CASSEGTGQTYEQYF.

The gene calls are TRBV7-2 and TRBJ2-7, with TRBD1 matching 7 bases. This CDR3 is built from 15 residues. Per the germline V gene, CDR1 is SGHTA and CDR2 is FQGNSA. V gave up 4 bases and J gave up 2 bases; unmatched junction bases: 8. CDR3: CASSWGQIPPYEQYF. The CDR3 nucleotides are TGTGCCAGCAGCTGGGGACAGATCCCTCCCTACGAGCAGTACTTC. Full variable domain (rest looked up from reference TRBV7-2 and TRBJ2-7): GAGVSQSPSNKVTEKGKDVELRCDPISGHTALYWYRQSLGQGLEFLIYFQGNSAPDKSGLPSDRFSAERTGGSVSTLTIQRTQQEDSAVYLCASSWGQIPPYEQYFGPGTRLTVT.

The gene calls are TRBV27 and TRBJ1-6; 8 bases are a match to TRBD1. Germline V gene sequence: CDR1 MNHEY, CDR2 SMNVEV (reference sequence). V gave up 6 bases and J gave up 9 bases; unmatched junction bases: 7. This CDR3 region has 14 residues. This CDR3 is CASRTGQGGSPLHF. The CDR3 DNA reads TGTGCCAGCAGAACTGGACAGGGCGGTTCACCCCTCCACTTT.

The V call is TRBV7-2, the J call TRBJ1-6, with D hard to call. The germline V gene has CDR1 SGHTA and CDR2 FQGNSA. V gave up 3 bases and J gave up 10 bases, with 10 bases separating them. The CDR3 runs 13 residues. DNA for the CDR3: TGTGCCAGCAGCTTGAGCAGAGGATCACCCCTCCACTTT. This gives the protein CASSLSRGSPLHF.

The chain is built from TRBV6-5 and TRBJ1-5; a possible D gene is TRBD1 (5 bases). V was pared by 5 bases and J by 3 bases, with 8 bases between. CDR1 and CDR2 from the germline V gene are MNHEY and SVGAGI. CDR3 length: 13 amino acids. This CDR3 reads CASSTGFNQPQHF. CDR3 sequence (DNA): TGTGCCAGCAGTACAGGCTTCAATCAGCCCCAGCATTTT.

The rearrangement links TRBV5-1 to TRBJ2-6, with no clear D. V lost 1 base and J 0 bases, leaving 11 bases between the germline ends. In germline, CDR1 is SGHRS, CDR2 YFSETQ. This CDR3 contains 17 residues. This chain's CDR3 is CASSLSRQDSGANVLTF. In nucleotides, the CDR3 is TGCGCCAGCAGCTTGTCTCGACAAGACTCTGGGGCCAACGTCCTGACTTTC.

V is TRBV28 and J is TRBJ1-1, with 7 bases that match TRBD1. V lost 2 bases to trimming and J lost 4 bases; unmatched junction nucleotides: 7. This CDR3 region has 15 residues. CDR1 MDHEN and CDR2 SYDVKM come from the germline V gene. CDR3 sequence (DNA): TGTGCCAGCAGTTTACTCTTGACAGGGAGCACTGAAGCTTTCTTT. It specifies CASSLLLTGSTEAFF.

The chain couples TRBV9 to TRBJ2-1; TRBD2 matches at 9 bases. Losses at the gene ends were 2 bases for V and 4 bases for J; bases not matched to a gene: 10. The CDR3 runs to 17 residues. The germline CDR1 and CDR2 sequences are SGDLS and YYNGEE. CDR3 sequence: CASSVRVSSGDYNEQFF. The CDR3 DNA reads TGTGCCAGCAGCGTGCGAGTGTCTAGCGGGGATTACAATGAGCAGTTCTTC.

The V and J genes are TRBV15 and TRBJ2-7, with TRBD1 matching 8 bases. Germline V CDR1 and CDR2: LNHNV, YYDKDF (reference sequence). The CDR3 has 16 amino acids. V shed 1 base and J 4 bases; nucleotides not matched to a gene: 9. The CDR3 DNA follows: TGTGCCACCAGCAGAGTCCCGGGACAGGAGACTTACGAGCAGTACTTC. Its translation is CATSRVPGQETYEQYF.

CDR3 nucleotide sequence: TGCGCCAGCAGCCAAGGGGGGGGCGGATACAATGAGCAGTTCTTC. Translation: CASSQGGGGYNEQFF. The V and J genes are TRBV4-1 and TRBJ2-1; the D gene is possibly TRBD2 (7 bases). Looked up from germline, CDR1 is MGHRA and CDR2 is YSYEKL. CDR3 size: 15 residues. V was pared by 1 base and J by 4 bases, with 11 bases between.

DNA for the CDR3: TGTGCCAGCAATCCGGGTATCGGGGGGCTCGGGAACACTGAAGCTTTCTTT. Residues: CASNPGIGGLGNTEAFF. This sequence joins TRBV11-1 and TRBJ1-1, with TRBD1 as a possible D gene (6 bases). From germline, CDR1 is SGHAT and CDR2 FQDESV (reference sequence). There are 17 residues in the CDR3. The V end lost 7 bases, the J end lost 1 base, and 22 bases lay between the germline ends. The entire variable domain, with the rest obtained from reference TRBV11-1 and TRBJ1-1, is as follows: EAEVAQSPRYKITEKSQAVAFWCDPISGHATLYWYRQILGQGPELLVQFQDESVVDDSQLPKDRFSAERLKGVDSTLKIQPAELGDSAMYLCASNPGIGGLGNTEAFFGQGTRLTVV.

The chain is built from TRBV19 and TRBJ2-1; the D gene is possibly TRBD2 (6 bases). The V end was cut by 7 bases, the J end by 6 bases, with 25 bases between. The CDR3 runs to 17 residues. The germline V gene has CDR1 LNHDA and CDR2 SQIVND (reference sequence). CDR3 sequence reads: CASNPGLRRDQRNEQFF. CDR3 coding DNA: TGTGCCAGTAACCCTGGCTTGAGGAGGGATCAACGCAATGAGCAGTTCTTC.

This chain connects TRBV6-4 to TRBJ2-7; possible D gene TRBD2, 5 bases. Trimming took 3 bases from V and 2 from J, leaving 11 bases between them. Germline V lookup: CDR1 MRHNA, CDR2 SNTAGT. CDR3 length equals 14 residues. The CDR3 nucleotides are TGTGCCAGCAGTGAAAGGGCGGGCGCCTACGAGCAGTACTTC. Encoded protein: CASSERAGAYEQYF.

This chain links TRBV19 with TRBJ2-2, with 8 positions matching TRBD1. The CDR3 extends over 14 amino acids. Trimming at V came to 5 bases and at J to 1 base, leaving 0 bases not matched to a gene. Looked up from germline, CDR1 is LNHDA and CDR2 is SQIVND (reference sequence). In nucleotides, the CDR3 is TGTGCCAGTAGTGACAGGGGGAACACCGGGGAGCTGTTTTTT. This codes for CASSDRGNTGELFF.